This TCR beta chain stems from a study of blood T cell repertoires in COVID-19. Overall study: Spain, Italy and the United States supplied samples that represented acute and convalescent COVID-19. PBMCs, B-cell-depleted T cells, or T cells were the source of the cDNA or gDNA that made up the material.

The CDR3 extends over 14 amino acids. Trimming removed 3 bases from V and 1 base from J, with 9 bases in between. Germline CDR1 MNHNS, CDR2 SASEGT. Authors' methods: Amplifying reference gene primers gave estimates of nucleated cell counts. Sequenced by immunoSEQ multiplex PCR; TCRdb stores in-frame clones only, minus some. That table furnishes V, J and clone size, whereas the DNA furnished D and trimming. The sample holds some 170,000 clones, 85% to 90% seen once. J is TRBJ1-2 and V is TRBV6-1; D not certain. This receptor was identified in a woman aged 55-69 years with acute or convalescent COVID-19. Sequencing input: peripheral blood. DNA of the CDR3: TGTGCCAGCAGTGACAGGTCGAGTAACTATGGCTACACCTTC. It encodes CASSDRSSNYGYTF.